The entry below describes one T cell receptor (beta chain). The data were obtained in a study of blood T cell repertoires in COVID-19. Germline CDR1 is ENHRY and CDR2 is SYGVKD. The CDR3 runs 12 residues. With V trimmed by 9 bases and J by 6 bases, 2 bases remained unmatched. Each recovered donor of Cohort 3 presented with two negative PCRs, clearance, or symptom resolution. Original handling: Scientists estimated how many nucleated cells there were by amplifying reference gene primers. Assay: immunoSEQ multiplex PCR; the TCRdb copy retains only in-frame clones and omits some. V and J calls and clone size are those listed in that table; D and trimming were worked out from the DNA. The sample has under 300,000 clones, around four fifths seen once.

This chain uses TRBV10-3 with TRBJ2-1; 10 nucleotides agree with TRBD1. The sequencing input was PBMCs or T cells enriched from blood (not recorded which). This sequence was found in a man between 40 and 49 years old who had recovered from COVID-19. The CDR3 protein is CAMGQGSNEQFF. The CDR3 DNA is TGTGCCATGGGACAGGGGTCCAATGAGCAGTTCTTC.